This is a list of T cell receptor beta chains from one sample in a study of metastatic and nonmetastatic thyroid tumors. Using MiXCR, TCRdb reanalyzed the PCR reads. The repertoire consists of over 20,000 clones, with 25% to 30% occurring once and the leading ten covering 15% to 20%. Specimen: blood. Source of these receptors: a female donor with papillary thyroid cancer or a benign thyroid nodule (not recorded which). Some clones in this sample may be carry-over from other donors' samples. CDR3s include the opening cysteine and the closing phenylalanine or tryptophan. Each record gives: V gene, clone size, J gene, CDR3 protein. Only some rows state a clone size, as once, few, many or a class for expanded clones.

TRBV27	many	TRBJ2-7	CASKLVTGSNEQYF
TRBV6-1	NA	TRBJ2-7	CASSDGLTYEQYF
TRBV6-1	once	TRBJ1-5	CASRLSWNQPQHF
TRBV27	many	TRBJ1-2	CASRPLAGTGVDYGYTF
TRBV28	medium-sized	TRBJ2-7	CASSSASGTATSGRSGEQYF
TRBV5-1	NA	TRBJ1-5	CASSLDGYQPQHF
TRBV15	many	TRBJ1-6	CATSRVQGNSPLHF
TRBV27	NA	TRBJ1-1	CASSWGDSAEAFF
TRBV7-2	medium-sized	TRBJ1-1	CASSSYLNTEAFF
TRBV7-9	many	TRBJ2-3	CASSLEGGTQYF
TRBV4-2	many	TRBJ1-2	CASSQEGHDYGYTF
TRBV12-3/TRBV12-4	many	TRBJ2-5	CASSFPVQQETQYF
TRBV18	NA	TRBJ2-7	CASSPLTETSSYEQYF
TRBV5-6	many	TRBJ2-3	CASSLYGDTQYF
TRBV19	many	TRBJ1-4	CASSIRDRAEKLFF
TRBV5-1	medium-sized	TRBJ2-2	CASSLEARGSGELFF
TRBV7-3	NA	TRBJ1-2	CASSLIGGGGYTF
TRBV7-2	NA	TRBJ2-2	CASSLALGGGELFF
TRBV10-3	few	TRBJ2-2	CAISRTVQGITGELFF
TRBV5-6	many	TRBJ2-5	CASSLRRLGSETQYF
TRBV7-8	NA	TRBJ2-3	CASSSRGGRYTDTQYF
TRBV29-1	many	TRBJ1-1	CSARTGGRNTEAFF